This TCR beta chain was captured by sequencing in a study of OX40 agonist ivuxolimab in advanced cancers. From germline, CDR1 is GTSNPN and CDR2 SVGIG (reference sequence). The CDR3 extends over 13 amino acids. V gave up 1 base and J gave up 4 bases; unmatched junction bases: 3. TCRdb keeps only in-frame clones here, not all; method: immunoSEQ multiplex PCR. The sample has about 50,000 clones, roughly 87% seen once. The sequences come from CD4+ or CD8+ T cells sorted from blood, collected in a trial of the OX40 agonist ivuxolimab. The V gene is TRBV30, the J gene TRBJ1-1; 7 bases map to TRBD1. This clonotype was sampled from an adult with an advanced solid tumor such as melanoma, head and neck, liver or kidney cancer. The CDR3 reads CAWSERQGTEAFF. CDR3 coding DNA: TGTGCCTGGAGTGAAAGACAGGGCACTGAAGCTTTCTTT.